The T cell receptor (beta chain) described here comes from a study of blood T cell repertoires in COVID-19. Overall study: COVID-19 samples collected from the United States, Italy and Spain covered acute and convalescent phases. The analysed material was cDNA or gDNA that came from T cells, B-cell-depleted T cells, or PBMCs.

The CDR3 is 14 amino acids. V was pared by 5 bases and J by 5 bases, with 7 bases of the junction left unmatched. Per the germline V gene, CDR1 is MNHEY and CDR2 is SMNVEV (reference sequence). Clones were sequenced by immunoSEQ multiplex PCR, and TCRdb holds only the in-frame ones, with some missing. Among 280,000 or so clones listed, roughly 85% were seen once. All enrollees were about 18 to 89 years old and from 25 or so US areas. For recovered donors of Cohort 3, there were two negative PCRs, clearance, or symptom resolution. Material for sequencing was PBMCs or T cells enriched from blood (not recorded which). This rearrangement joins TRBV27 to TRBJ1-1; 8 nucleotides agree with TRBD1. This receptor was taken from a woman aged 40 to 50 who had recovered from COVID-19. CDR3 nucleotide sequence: TGTGCCAGCAGTCACCAGGGGGCAGGAACTGAAGCTTTCTTT. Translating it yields CASSHQGAGTEAFF.